Measured by frequency, the clone carrying this T cell receptor (beta chain) is medium-sized. This record belongs to a study of T cell clusters in autoimmune cytopenias. The length of the CDR3 is 14 residues. Germline V gene data show CDR1 as MDHEN and CDR2 as SYDVKM. One tube held mixed TRB-A and TRB-B primer pools for touch-down PCR. TCRdb re-called the multiplex PCR reads and shows each CDR3 protein once, DNA omitted. The sample totals under 3,500 distinct CDR3 sequences. Tens of thousands of genome equivalents of blood DNA were amplified for TRB. The sequence was collected from a human donor with an autoimmune cytopenia or autoimmune hepatitis (not recorded which). The chain combines TRBV28 with TRBJ2-1; the D gene TCRdb calls, TRBD2, cannot be checked with no DNA. The sequenced sample consisted of peripheral blood. CDR3 sequence: CASAGLAGDNEQFF.